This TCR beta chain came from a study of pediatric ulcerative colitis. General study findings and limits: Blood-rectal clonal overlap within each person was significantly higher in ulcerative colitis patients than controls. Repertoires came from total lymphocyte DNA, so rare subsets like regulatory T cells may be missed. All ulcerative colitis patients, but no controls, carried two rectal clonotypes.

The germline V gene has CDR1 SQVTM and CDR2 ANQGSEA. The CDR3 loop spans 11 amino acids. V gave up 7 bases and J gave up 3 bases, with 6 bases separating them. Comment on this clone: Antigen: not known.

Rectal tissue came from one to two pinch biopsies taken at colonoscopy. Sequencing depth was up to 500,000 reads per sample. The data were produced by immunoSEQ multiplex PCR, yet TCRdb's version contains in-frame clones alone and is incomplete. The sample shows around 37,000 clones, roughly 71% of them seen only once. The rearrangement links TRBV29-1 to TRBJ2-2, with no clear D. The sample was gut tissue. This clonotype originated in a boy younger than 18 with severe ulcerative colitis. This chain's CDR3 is CSAKDTGELFF. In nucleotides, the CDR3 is TGCAGCGCGAAAGACACCGGGGAGCTGTTTTTT.